This is a list of T cell receptor beta chains from one sample in a study of somatic mutations in cytotoxic T cells in rheumatoid arthritis. Assay: immunoSEQ multiplex PCR; the TCRdb copy retains only in-frame clones and omits some. The top ten clones hold roughly a fifth of a sample with around 13,000 clones, approximately 84% of them seen once. Sample: CD8+ T cells sorted from blood. The receptors stem from an adult with rheumatoid arthritis. Each CDR3 is given with its conserved first and last residue. D genes are given only for firm matches. Clone sizes are given selectively: once, few, many, or a class where the clone is expanded.

J,size,D,V,DNA,CDR3
TRBJ2-1,.,.,TRBV14,TGTGCCAGCAGCCAAGTGGGACTCGGTAATGAGCAGTTCTTC,CASSQVGLGNEQFF
TRBJ1-4,few,TRBD1,TRBV27,TGTGCCAGCAGTCCTGGGACAGGGGGAATATGGGAAAAACTGTTTTTT,CASSPGTGGIWEKLFF
TRBJ2-5,.,TRBD1,TRBV5-4,TGTGCCAGCAGCTTGTCGACAGGGGCTGGGGAGACCCAGTACTTC,CASSLSTGAGETQYF
TRBJ2-1,few,.,TRBV15,TGTGCCACCAGCAGAGCCCGGGACTACAATGAGCAGTTCTTC,CATSRARDYNEQFF
TRBJ1-5,once,.,TRBV7-8,TGTGCCAGCAGCCTCCTGCCGTATAGCAATCAGCCCCAGCATTTT,CASSLLPYSNQPQHF
TRBJ2-1,.,.,TRBV18,TGTGCCAGCTCACCACGAGAGGTTAGCTCCTACAATGAACAGTTCTTC,CASSPREVSSYNEQFF
TRBJ2-7,.,.,TRBV4-1,TGCGCCAGCAGCCAAGAAGAAACGGGTCTCACCTACGAGCAGTACTTC,CASSQEETGLTYEQYF
TRBJ2-3,.,.,TRBV7-9,TGTGCCAGCAGCACCCGTGAGGGAGATACGCAGTATTTT,CASSTREGDTQYF
TRBJ2-3,.,TRBD2,TRBV29-1,TGCAGCGTTGCTCGGGGGGGAGGGACAGATACGCAGTATTTT,CSVARGGGTDTQYF
TRBJ2-2,.,.,TRBV7-9,TGTGCATCGGAGGCGGCCGGGGAGCTGTTTTTT,CASEAAGELFF
TRBJ2-3,.,TRBD2,TRBV9,TGTGCCAGCAGCGTAGAGGGACTAGCCTCAGATACGCAGTATTTT,CASSVEGLASDTQYF
TRBJ2-5,.,.,TRBV15,TGTGCCACCAGCAGAGACATGGGGTCGGGGACCCAGTACTTC,CATSRDMGSGTQYF
TRBJ1-1,few,.,TRBV7-9,TGTGCCAGCAGCGCGAACACTGAAGCTTTCTTT,CASSANTEAFF
TRBJ1-1,.,.,TRBV19,TGTGCCAGTAGTCCCAAGACACCGCCCACTGAAGCTTTCTTT,CASSPKTPPTEAFF
TRBJ2-7,.,TRBD2,TRBV7-6,TGTGCCAGCAGCGGCAAGACTAGCGCGACCTACGAGCAGTACTTC,CASSGKTSATYEQYF
TRBJ2-1,.,TRBD2,TRBV19,TGTGCCAGTAGAGACCTAGCGGGTGGCTACAATGAGCAGTTCTTC,CASRDLAGGYNEQFF
TRBJ2-7,few,.,TRBV10-3,TGTGCCATCAGTGCGGACTGGGATTACGAGCAGTACTTC,CAISADWDYEQYF
TRBJ1-1,.,TRBD1,TRBV19,TGTGCCACCAGACAGGGAGACGCTTTCTTT,CATRQGDAFF
TRBJ2-1,.,.,TRBV19,TGTGCCAGCTCGCAGCCCTACAATGAGCAGTTCTTC,CASSQPYNEQFF
TRBJ1-2,.,TRBD1,TRBV11-3,TGTGCCAGCAGCCCAGGGACAGGGGATGGCTACACCTTC,CASSPGTGDGYTF
TRBJ1-5,.,.,TRBV27,TGTGCCAGCAGCCCACAGGCGTATACGGGCCGGGGCAATCAGCCCCAGCATTTT,CASSPQAYTGRGNQPQHF
TRBJ1-5,.,.,TRBV7-9,TGTGCCAGCAACTTCAAGACTGAGTCTAGCAATCAGCCCCAGCATTTT,CASNFKTESSNQPQHF
TRBJ2-3,.,.,TRBV6-4,TGTGCCAGCAGTGACGGGGCTAGCAGCACAGATACGCAGTATTTT,CASSDGASSTDTQYF
TRBJ2-5,.,TRBD2,TRBV10-1,TGCGCCAGCAGTCCCGGACTAGCGGGGATCCAAGAGACCCAGTACTTC,CASSPGLAGIQETQYF
TRBJ1-2,few,.,TRBV19,TGTGCCAGTAGTATAGGTGGGGGCGTCGGAGGCTACACCTTC,CASSIGGGVGGYTF
TRBJ2-7,few,.,TRBV14,TGTGCCAGCAGCCAAGAAATCGGAGGGTTCTACGAGCAGTACTTC,CASSQEIGGFYEQYF
TRBJ1-2,few,.,TRBV5-1,TGCGCCAGCAGCTTGGCGGGGATTCATGGCTACACCTTC,CASSLAGIHGYTF
TRBJ2-7,.,.,TRBV19,TGTGCCAGTAGTCTCGGCGGTACCTACTACGAGCAGTACTTC,CASSLGGTYYEQYF
TRBJ1-6,.,.,TRBV6-1,TGTGCCAGCAGTGAACGGCGGCAGGACAATTCACCCCTCCACTTT,CASSERRQDNSPLHF
TRBJ1-4,.,TRBD1,TRBV4-1,TGCGCCAGCAGCCCCGCAGGGGGCGTTAATGAAAAACTGTTTTTT,CASSPAGGVNEKLFF
TRBJ2-7,.,TRBD2,TRBV7-9,TGTGCCAGCAGCTCAACTGCCGGGACTAGCGTTTACGAGCAGTACTTC,CASSSTAGTSVYEQYF
TRBJ2-2,.,.,TRBV2,TGTGCCGCCACGGCGGGTCGGAACACCGGGGAGCTGTTTTTT,CAATAGRNTGELFF
TRBJ2-1,.,TRBD2,TRBV4-1,TGCGCCAGCACCATAGGACTAGCGGGAGGAATATTAGGGAATGAGCAGTTCTTC,CASTIGLAGGILGNEQFF
TRBJ1-1,.,.,TRBV10-3,TGTGCCATCAGTGAGTCCCCTTACACTGAAGCTTTCTTT,CAISESPYTEAFF
TRBJ2-7,.,TRBD1,TRBV6-6,TGTGCCAGCAGGGTACAGGGGCTGTACGAGCAGTACTTC,CASRVQGLYEQYF
TRBJ2-7,.,TRBD2,TRBV10-2,TGCGCCAGCAGTGAGCCGACTAGCGGGAGATACGAGCAGTACTTC,CASSEPTSGRYEQYF
TRBJ2-5,.,TRBD2,TRBV4-1,TGCGCCAGCAGCCCAGGAGGGAATAGCGCGGGAGGGAAAGAGACCCAGTACTTC,CASSPGGNSAGGKETQYF
TRBJ1-4,.,.,TRBV27,TGTGCCAGCAGTTTGATGGCAGGGAGGAAGGTGTTTTTT,CASSLMAGRKVFF
TRBJ2-2,once,.,TRBV5-1,TGCGCCAGCAGCTTGAACACCGGGGAGCTGTTTTTT,CASSLNTGELFF
TRBJ1-1,.,.,TRBV11-2,TGTGCCAGCAGCTTTTTTTTCGAGGGAATGACTGAAGCTTTCTTT,CASSFFFEGMTEAFF